A single T cell receptor (beta chain) is shown here with its context. This sample stems from a study of control samples from healthy donors and cancer patients. The germline gives CDR1 SGHNT, CDR2 YENEEA. CDR3 size: 14 residues. V lost 5 bases and J lost 6; bases outside the gene matches: 9. The table came from immunoSEQ multiplex PCR; TCRdb's copy has only in-frame clones and leaves some out. This table holds roughly 100,000 clones, 80% to 90% found once. The V gene is TRBV11-3, the J gene TRBJ1-1; 7 positions agree with TRBD1. This TCR derives from a man younger than 40 in good health. Sequenced sample: blood. The CDR3 protein is CASSQTGVGAEAFF. Written as DNA, the CDR3 is TGTGCCAGCAGCCAAACAGGGGTTGGCGCTGAAGCTTTCTTT.